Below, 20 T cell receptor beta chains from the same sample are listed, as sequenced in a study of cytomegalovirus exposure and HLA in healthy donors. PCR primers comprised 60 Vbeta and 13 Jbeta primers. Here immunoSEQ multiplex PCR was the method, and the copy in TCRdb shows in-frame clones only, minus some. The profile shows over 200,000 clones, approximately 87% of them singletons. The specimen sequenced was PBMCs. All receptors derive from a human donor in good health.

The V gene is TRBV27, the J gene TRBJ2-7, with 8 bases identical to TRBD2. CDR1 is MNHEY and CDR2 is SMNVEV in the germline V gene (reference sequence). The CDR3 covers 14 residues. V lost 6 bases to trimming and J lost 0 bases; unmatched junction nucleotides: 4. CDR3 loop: CASSPTSASYEQYF. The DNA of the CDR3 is TGTGCCAGCAGCCCGACTAGCGCCTCCTACGAGCAGTACTTC.

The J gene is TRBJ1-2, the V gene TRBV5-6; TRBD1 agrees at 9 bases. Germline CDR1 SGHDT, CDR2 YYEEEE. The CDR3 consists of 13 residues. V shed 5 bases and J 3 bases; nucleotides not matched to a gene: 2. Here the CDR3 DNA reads TGTGCCAGCAGGGGGGACAGGGACTATGGCTACACCTTC. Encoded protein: CASRGDRDYGYTF.

The CDR3 here is CARNSGNAGAHEQFF. The CDR3 bases are TGTGCCAGAAATAGCGGGAACGCCGGGGCCCATGAGCAGTTCTTC. V is TRBV5-3 and J is TRBJ2-1; 8 bases align to TRBD2. TRBV5-3 is an open reading frame whose function is uncertain. Trimming removed 6 bases from V and 8 bases from J; junction bases left unmatched: 13. The CDR3 is 15 amino acids.

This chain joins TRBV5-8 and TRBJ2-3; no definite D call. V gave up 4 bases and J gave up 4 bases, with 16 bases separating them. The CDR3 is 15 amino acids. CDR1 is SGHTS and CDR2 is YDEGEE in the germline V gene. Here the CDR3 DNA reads TGTGCCAGCAGCCCCGGTAACAGAGACGCAGATACGCAGTATTTT. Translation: CASSPGNRDADTQYF.

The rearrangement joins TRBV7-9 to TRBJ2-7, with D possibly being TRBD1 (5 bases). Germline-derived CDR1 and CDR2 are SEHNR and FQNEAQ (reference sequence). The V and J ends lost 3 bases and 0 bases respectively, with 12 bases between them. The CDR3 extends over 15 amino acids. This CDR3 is CASSFEQASSYEQYF. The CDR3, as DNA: TGTGCCAGCAGCTTCGAACAGGCTAGCTCCTACGAGCAGTACTTC.

CDR3 loop: CASSMKGLDPYEQYF. CDR3 nucleotides: TGTGCCAGCAGTATGAAGGGACTAGACCCCTACGAGCAGTACTTC. The chain couples TRBV27 to TRBJ2-7; 8 bases fit TRBD2. This CDR3 contains 15 residues. Losses at the gene ends were 5 bases for V and 2 bases for J; bases not matched to a gene: 8. Germline V gene data show CDR1 as MNHEY and CDR2 as SMNVEV (reference sequence).

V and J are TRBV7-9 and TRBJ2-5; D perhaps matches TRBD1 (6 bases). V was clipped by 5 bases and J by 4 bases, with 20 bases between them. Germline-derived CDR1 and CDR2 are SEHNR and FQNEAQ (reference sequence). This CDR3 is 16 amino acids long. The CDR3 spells CASSGVGQGRTETQYF. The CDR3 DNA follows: TGTGCCAGCAGCGGGGTGGGGCAGGGGCGAACAGAGACCCAGTACTTC.

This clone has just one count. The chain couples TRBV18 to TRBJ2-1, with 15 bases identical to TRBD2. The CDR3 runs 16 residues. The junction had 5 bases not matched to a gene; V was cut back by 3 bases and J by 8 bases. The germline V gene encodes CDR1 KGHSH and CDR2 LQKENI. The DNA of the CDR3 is TGTGCCAGCTCACCCGTCGGACTAGCGGGAGGGGATGAGCAGTTCTTC. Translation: CASSPVGLAGGDEQFF. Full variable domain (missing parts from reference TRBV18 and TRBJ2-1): NAGVMQNPRHLVRRRGQEARLRCSPMKGHSHVYWYRQLPEEGLKFMVYLQKENIIDESGMPKERFSAEFPKEGPSILRIQQVVRGDSAAYFCASSPVGLAGGDEQFFGPGTRLTVL.

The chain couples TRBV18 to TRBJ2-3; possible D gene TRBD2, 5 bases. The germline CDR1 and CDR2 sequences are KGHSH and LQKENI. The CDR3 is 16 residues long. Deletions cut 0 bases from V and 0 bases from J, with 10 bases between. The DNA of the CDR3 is TGTGCCAGCTCACCACCGAGCGGCGTTAGCACAGATACGCAGTATTTT. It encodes CASSPPSGVSTDTQYF.

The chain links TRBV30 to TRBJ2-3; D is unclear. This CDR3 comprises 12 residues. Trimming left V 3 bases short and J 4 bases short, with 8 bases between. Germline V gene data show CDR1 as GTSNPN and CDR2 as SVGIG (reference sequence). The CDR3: CAWSGGSDTQYF. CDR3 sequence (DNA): TGTGCCTGGAGCGGCGGCTCAGATACGCAGTATTTT.

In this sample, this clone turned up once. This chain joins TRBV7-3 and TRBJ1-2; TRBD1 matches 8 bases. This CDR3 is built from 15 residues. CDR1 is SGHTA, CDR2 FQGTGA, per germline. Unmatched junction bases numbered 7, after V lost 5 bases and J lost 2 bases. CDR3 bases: TGTGCCAGCAGCCCCACAGGGGGTGGGAACTATGGCTACACCTTC. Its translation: CASSPTGGGNYGYTF.

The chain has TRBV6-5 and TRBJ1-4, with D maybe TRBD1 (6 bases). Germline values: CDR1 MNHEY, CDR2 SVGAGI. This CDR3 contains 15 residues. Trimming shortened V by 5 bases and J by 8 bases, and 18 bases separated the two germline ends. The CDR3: CASSPQGQPGEKLFF. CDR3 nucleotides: TGTGCCAGCAGTCCCCAGGGGCAGCCAGGCGAAAAACTGTTTTTT.

The CDR3 bases are TGTGCCAGTAGCCGTCGGACTAGCGGGAGCTCCTACAATGAGCAGTTCTTC. Translation: CASSRRTSGSSYNEQFF. The chain carries TRBV19 and TRBJ2-1; 13 positions match TRBD2. The ends lost 6 bases at V and 0 bases at J; junction bases unmatched: 5. Germline-derived CDR1 and CDR2 are LNHDA and SQIVND (reference sequence). This CDR3 is 17 amino acids long.

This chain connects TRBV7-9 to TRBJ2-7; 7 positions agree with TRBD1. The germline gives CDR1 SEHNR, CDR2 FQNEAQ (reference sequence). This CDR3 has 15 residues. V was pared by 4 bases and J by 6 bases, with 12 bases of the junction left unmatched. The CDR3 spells CASSYGQARPGEQYF. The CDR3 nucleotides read TGTGCCAGCAGCTATGGACAGGCGAGACCGGGCGAGCAGTACTTC.

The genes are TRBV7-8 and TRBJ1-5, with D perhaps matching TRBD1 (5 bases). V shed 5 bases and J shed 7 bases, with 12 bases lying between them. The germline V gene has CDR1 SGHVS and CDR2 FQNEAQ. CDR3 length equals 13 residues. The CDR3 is CASSPPGWQPQHF. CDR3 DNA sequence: TGTGCCAGCAGCCCCCCAGGGTGGCAGCCCCAGCATTTT.

The CDR3 nucleotides are TGTGCCAGCACAGGGGGCGCGATCTACGAGCAGTACTTC. This encodes CASTGGAIYEQYF. V and J are TRBV28 and TRBJ2-7; 8 positions agree with TRBD1. The CDR3 covers 13 residues. Germline trimming cut 7 bases from V and 3 bases from J; bases unmatched to any gene: 5. Germline CDR1 MDHEN, CDR2 SYDVKM.

This CDR3 is CASSSRDGTGTYEQYF. In nucleotides, the CDR3 is TGTGCCAGCAGCTCCCGTGACGGGACAGGGACCTACGAGCAGTACTTC. The chain uses TRBV5-4 and TRBJ2-7; 9 bases are shared with TRBD1. V shed 3 bases, J shed 2 bases, and the junction held 9 bases outside the gene matches. This CDR3 has 16 residues. CDR1 is SGHNT and CDR2 is YYREEE in the germline V gene (reference sequence).

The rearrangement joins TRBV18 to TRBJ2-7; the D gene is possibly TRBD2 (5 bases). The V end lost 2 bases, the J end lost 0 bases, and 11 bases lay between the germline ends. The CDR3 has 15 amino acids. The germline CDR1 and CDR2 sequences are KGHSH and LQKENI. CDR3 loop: CASSPRASHSYEQYF. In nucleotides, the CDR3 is TGTGCCAGCTCACCAAGGGCTAGCCACTCCTACGAGCAGTACTTC.

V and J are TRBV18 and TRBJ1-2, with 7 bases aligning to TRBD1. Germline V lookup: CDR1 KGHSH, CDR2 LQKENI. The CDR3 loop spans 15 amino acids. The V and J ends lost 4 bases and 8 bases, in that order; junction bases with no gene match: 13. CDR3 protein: CASSQPGQQKEGYTF. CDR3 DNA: TGTGCCAGCTCACAACCGGGACAGCAAAAGGAGGGCTACACCTTC.

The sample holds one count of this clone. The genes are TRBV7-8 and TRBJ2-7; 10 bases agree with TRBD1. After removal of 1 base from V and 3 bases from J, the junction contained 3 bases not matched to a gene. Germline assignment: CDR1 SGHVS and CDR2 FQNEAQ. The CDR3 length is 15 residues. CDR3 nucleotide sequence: TGTGCCAGCAGCTTAGAACGGACAGGGGGCTACGAGCAGTACTTC. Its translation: CASSLERTGGYEQYF.